What follows are 10 T cell receptor beta chains derived from one specimen sequenced in a study of tumor-infiltrating lymphocytes in primary liver carcinoma. The input was roughly 0.5 ug total RNA; TCR beta cDNA was made from it with a constant-region primer. The TCR beta library was amplified through three nested multiplex PCR rounds in a modified ARM-PCR procedure. The opening two PCR rounds, approximately 10 cycles each, paired TRBV1-TRBV30 forward primers with a C-beta reverse primer. TCRdb called the multiplex PCR reads again in MiXCR, with one record for every CDR3 protein. The sample holds roughly 78,000 distinct CDR3 sequences, 71% seen once. The source material, roughly 20-31 mg of unsorted bulk tissue, was used to co-extract RNA and DNA. The specimen was liver tumor tissue from sampling region 4. Subset given: tumor region T4, right-lateral pole. These receptors all stem from an older woman with primary liver carcinoma and hepatitis B virus infection.

With respect to this clonotype: Sequence at one end of the junction differs from germline and may be a read error. The chain employs TRBV7-3 and TRBJ2-1, with a tentative D call TRBD2 (5 bases). The CDR3 is 18 amino acids. The germline gives CDR1 SGHTA, CDR2 FQGTGA. CDR3 sequence (DNA): TGTGCCAGCAGCCCCTCCGGTTTGAGGAGGAGCTCCTACAATGAGCGGTTCTTC. Encoded protein: CASSPSGLRRSSYNERFF.

The sample holds a few counts of this clonotype. The chain recombines TRBV18 with TRBJ2-1; D not resolved. The length of the CDR3 is 12 residues. CDR1 and CDR2 (germline): KGHSH, LQKENI. Trimming took 2 bases from V and 7 from J, leaving 6 bases between them. The CDR3 region is CASSPSRNEQFF. In nucleotides, the CDR3 is TGTGCCAGCTCACCATCCCGAAATGAGCAGTTCTTC.

This chain connects TRBV6-2 or TRBV6-3 to TRBJ2-7; D may be TRBD1 or TRBD2 (6 bases each). This CDR3 has 16 amino acids. From germline, CDR1 is MNHEY and CDR2 SVGEGT. Trimming pared 5 bases from V and 0 bases from J, leaving 17 bases between. The CDR3 DNA is TGTGCCAGCAGTCTCACGACTAGGGGGTACTCCTACGAGCAGTACTTC. It yields the protein CASSLTTRGYSYEQYF.

Turning to this clonotype: Mismatch with germline at one junction end may stem from a read error. The CDR3 region is CASSLPTGAASYEQYF. The CDR3 DNA follows: TGCGCCAGCAGTCTCCCCACAGGGGCCGCGTCCTACGAACAGTATTTC. The chain employs TRBV10-2 and TRBJ2-7; the match to TRBD1 covers 7 bases. This CDR3 contains 16 residues. Germline-derived CDR1 and CDR2 are WSHSY and SAAADI.

As concerns this clonotype: A much bigger clone sits one base away, suggesting this may be a read error. The gene calls are TRBV5-4 and TRBJ2-2; the match to TRBD2 covers 11 bases. The junction had 6 bases not matched to a gene; V was cut back by 6 bases and J by 2 bases. Germline V gene data show CDR1 as SGHNT and CDR2 as YYREEE (reference sequence). The CDR3 runs 16 residues. CDR3 amino acids: CASNRLAGLNTGELFF. CDR3 DNA: TGTGCCAGCAACCGACTAGCGGGACTTAACACCGGGGAGCTGTTTTTT.

This clonotype turned up a few times. One base away lies a much larger clone, so this may be a sequencing read error. The rearrangement joins TRBV29-1 to TRBJ2-1; 7 bases agree with TRBD2. Germline loops: CDR1 SQVTM, CDR2 ANQGSEA. The length of the CDR3 is 14 residues. CDR3 coding DNA: TGCAGCGGCAAGCGGGGCAGCTCCTACAATGGGCAGTTCTTC. The encoded protein is CSGKRGSSYNGQFF.

At least ten counts were recorded for this clonotype. This chain connects TRBV5-1 to TRBJ1-1; D unclear. V lost 0 bases and J 8 bases, leaving 11 bases between the germline ends. CDR1 is SGHRS and CDR2 is YFSETQ in the germline V gene. The CDR3 has 13 residues. CDR3 sequence: CASSLGAATEAFF. CDR3 nucleotide sequence: TGCGCCAGCAGCTTGGGTGCAGCCACCGAAGCTTTCTTT.

This clonotype was detected many times. The gene calls are TRBV6-1 and TRBJ2-3; 7 bases match TRBD2. This CDR3 comprises 15 residues. Germline CDR1 is MNHNS and CDR2 is SASEGT. Germline trimming cut 3 bases from V and 4 bases from J; bases unmatched to any gene: 7. CDR3 bases: TGTGCCAGCAGTGACGGGGGGATAGGCCCAGATACGCAGTATTTT. Translating gives CASSDGGIGPDTQYF.

Comment on this clonotype: This may be a read error, as it is one base from a much larger clone. The chain combines TRBV28 with TRBJ1-6; 11 bases fit TRBD1. Germline-derived CDR1 and CDR2 are MDHEN and SYDVKM. V shed 4 bases and J 7 bases; nucleotides not matched to a gene: 9. The CDR3 spans 17 residues. CDR3 loop: CASSSHLGQGENSPLHF. CDR3 nucleotides: TGTGCCAGCAGTTCCCACCTGGGACAGGGGGAGAATTCACCCCTCCACTTT.

This clonotype has a count of ten or more. The chain couples TRBV28 to TRBJ2-5, with TRBD2 matching over 12 bases. V lost 4 bases, J lost 3 bases, and 3 bases stayed unmatched. Germline V CDR1 and CDR2: MDHEN, SYDVKM. The CDR3 covers 15 residues. CDR3 sequence (DNA): TGTGCCAGCAGTTCCGGACTAGCGGGAAAAGAGACCCAGTACTTC. It yields the protein CASSSGLAGKETQYF.